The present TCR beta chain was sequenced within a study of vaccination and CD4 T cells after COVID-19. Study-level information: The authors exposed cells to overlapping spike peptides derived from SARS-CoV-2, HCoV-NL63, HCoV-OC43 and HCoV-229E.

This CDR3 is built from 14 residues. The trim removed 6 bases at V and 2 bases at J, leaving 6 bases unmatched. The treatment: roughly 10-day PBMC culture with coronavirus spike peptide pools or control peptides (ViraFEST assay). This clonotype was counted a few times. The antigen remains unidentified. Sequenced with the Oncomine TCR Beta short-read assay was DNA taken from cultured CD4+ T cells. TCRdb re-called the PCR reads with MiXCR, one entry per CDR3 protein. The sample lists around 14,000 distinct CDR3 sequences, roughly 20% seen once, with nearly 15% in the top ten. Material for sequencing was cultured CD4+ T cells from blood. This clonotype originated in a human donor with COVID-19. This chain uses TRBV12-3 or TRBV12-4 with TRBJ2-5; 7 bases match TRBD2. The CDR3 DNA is TGTGCCAGCAGAAGGGGAGGGGCACAAGAGACCCAGTACTTC. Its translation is CASRRGGAQETQYF.